Listed here are 23 T cell receptor beta chains from one sample, sequenced in a study of T cell responses to AZD1222 COVID-19 vaccine. TCRdb's table, derived via immunoSEQ multiplex PCR, lists solely in-frame clones and lacks some. This table holds some 120,000 clones, about 94% found once. This specimen consisted of peripheral blood, obtained on day 0 of AZD1222 vaccination. The receptors were gathered from an adult in good health.

This chain connects TRBV7-8 to TRBJ2-1; TRBD1 might be the D (6 bases). Between the trimmed V and J ends, which lost 4 bases and 0 bases, there was a span of 10 bases. The CDR3 sequence is 15 residues long. The germline CDR1 and CDR2 sequences are SGHVS and FQNEAQ. The CDR3 is CASSYRVSSYNEQFF. The CDR3 DNA is TGTGCCAGCAGCTACAGGGTCAGCTCCTACAATGAGCAGTTCTTC.

J is TRBJ1-5 and V is TRBV2, with D unclear. This CDR3 region has 11 residues. The V gene lost 4 bases and the J gene lost 8 bases, with 6 bases spanning the gap. CDR1 SNHLY and CDR2 FYNNEI come from the germline V gene. DNA of the CDR3: TGTGCCAGCAGTGGACGGGAGCCCCAGCATTTT. It is translated as CASSGREPQHF.

The V gene is TRBV3-1 (or the pseudogene TRBV3-2), the J gene TRBJ2-7; a weak D match, TRBD1 (5 bases). The CDR3 has 15 residues. Deletions cut 4 bases from V and 0 bases from J, with 13 bases between. Germline V gene sequence: CDR1 LGHDT, CDR2 YNNKEL (reference sequence). Here the CDR3 reads CASSLGHPSSYEQYF. In DNA, the CDR3 is TGTGCCAGCAGCCTCGGACACCCGAGCTCCTACGAGCAGTACTTC.

As to this clone: Within the sample, other DNA sequences also encode this same CDR3. The rearrangement links TRBV2 to TRBJ1-5; D is perhaps TRBD1 (5 bases). The CDR3 is 13 amino acids. Deletions cut 7 bases from V and 3 bases from J, with 10 bases between. Germline values: CDR1 SNHLY, CDR2 FYNNEI. The CDR3 sequence is CASTGRYNQPQHF. Written as DNA, the CDR3 is TGTGCCAGCACGGGACGGTACAATCAGCCCCAGCATTTT.

The chain uses TRBV18 and TRBJ1-2, with D possibly being TRBD1 (5 bases). The ends were cut back, 0 bases at V and 7 bases at J, with 12 bases in the middle. Germline V lookup: CDR1 KGHSH, CDR2 LQKENI. The length of the CDR3 is 14 residues. The CDR3 reads CASSPPGLGTGYTF. DNA for the CDR3: TGTGCCAGCTCACCACCGGGCTTGGGGACTGGCTACACCTTC.

This chain links TRBV6-5 with TRBJ2-7; 14 positions agree with TRBD2. V trimming: 6 bases; J trimming: 4 bases; junction bases outside the gene matches: 5. The CDR3 runs 15 residues. The germline V gene has CDR1 MNHEY and CDR2 SVGAGI. The CDR3 region has the DNA TGTGCCAGCAGAGCCGGGACTAGCGGGGGTTACGAGCAGTACTTC. Translated, it gives CASRAGTSGGYEQYF.

This chain joins TRBV25-1 and TRBJ2-5; tentatively, D is TRBD1 (6 bases). The ends were cut back, 2 bases at V and 2 bases at J, with 9 bases in the middle. Germline values: CDR1 MGHDK, CDR2 SYGVNS. There are 14 residues in the CDR3. CDR3 in DNA: TGTGCCAGCAGTGAACCGGACAGTCAAGAGACCCAGTACTTC. This encodes CASSEPDSQETQYF.

The sample holds one count of this clone. The chain recombines TRBV9 with TRBJ2-7, with D tentatively TRBD1 (6 bases). This CDR3 region has 16 residues. The germline V and J ends were trimmed by 3 bases and 3 bases, with 19 bases remaining between them. The V gene's germline CDR1 is SGDLS and CDR2 YYNGEE. The CDR3 spells CASSALSGTLVYEQYF. As DNA, the CDR3 is TGTGCCAGCAGCGCCTTATCCGGGACACTAGTCTACGAGCAGTACTTC.

For the CDR3, the DNA is TGTGCCAGCAGTTTATCCGGTTTGAATAATATCGAGCAGTACTTC. This gives the protein CASSLSGLNNIEQYF. The chain is built from TRBV27 and TRBJ2-7; D unclear. From germline, CDR1 is MNHEY and CDR2 SMNVEV (reference sequence). The CDR3 runs 15 residues. Between the trimmed V and J ends, which lost 0 bases and 6 bases, there was a span of 15 bases.

The gene calls are TRBV15 and TRBJ1-5, with 8 bases matching TRBD1. The length of the CDR3 is 14 residues. V lost 5 bases and J lost 3; bases outside the gene matches: 3. CDR1 LNHNV and CDR2 YYDKDF come from the germline V gene (reference sequence). The CDR3 DNA reads as TGTGCCACCAGCGGGGGACAGGACAATCAGCCCCAGCATTTT. This encodes CATSGGQDNQPQHF.

V usage is TRBV5-1 and J usage is TRBJ1-1; 7 nucleotides match TRBD1. V shed 0 bases, J shed 5 bases, and the junction held 4 bases outside the gene matches. This CDR3 comprises 14 residues. Germline V CDR1 and CDR2: SGHRS, YFSETQ. The CDR3 here is CASSLEQGRTEAFF. CDR3 in DNA: TGCGCCAGCAGCTTGGAACAGGGGCGAACTGAAGCTTTCTTT.

The chain uses TRBV5-6 and TRBJ1-2, with 11 bases aligning to TRBD1. Germline V gene lookup returns CDR1 SGHDT and CDR2 YYEEEE. V lost 4 bases, J lost 4 bases, and 3 bases stayed unmatched. The CDR3 is 14 residues long. CDR3 loop: CASSPGQGVYGYTF. DNA for the CDR3: TGTGCCAGCAGCCCGGGACAGGGGGTCTATGGCTACACCTTC.

This clone was seen a handful of times. CDR3 DNA: TGTGCCAGCAGTTTAATACAGTCCTATAATTCACCCCTCCACTTT. It yields the protein CASSLIQSYNSPLHF. V is TRBV27 and J is TRBJ1-6; D ambiguous. Trimming took off 2 bases at V and 1 base at J, with 6 bases between the two ends. This CDR3 spans 15 amino acids. The germline gives CDR1 MNHEY, CDR2 SMNVEV (reference sequence).

In its sample, this clone was seen once. The J gene is TRBJ1-5, the V gene TRBV9; 9 bases align to TRBD1. This CDR3 is 15 amino acids long. V lost 3 bases to trimming and J lost 1 base; unmatched junction nucleotides: 2. Germline V lookup: CDR1 SGDLS, CDR2 YYNGEE. The CDR3 coding sequence is TGTGCCAGCAGCGAAGGGACAGGGAGCAATCAGCCCCAGCATTTT. Protein product: CASSEGTGSNQPQHF.

V and J are TRBV30 and TRBJ1-1; no firm D call. Germline V gene sequence: CDR1 GTSNPN, CDR2 SVGIG (reference sequence). V shed 2 bases and J shed 0 bases, with 7 bases lying between them. This CDR3 is built from 13 residues. CDR3 sequence: CAWSSPVNTEAFF. In DNA form, the CDR3 reads TGTGCCTGGAGTTCCCCGGTGAACACTGAAGCTTTCTTT.

This chain joins TRBV18 and TRBJ2-3, with unresolved D. V was pared by 6 bases and J by 2 bases, with 12 bases between. Germline CDR1 is KGHSH and CDR2 is LQKENI. The CDR3 runs to 14 residues. CDR3: CASSVGSTTDTQYF. Here the CDR3 DNA reads TGTGCCAGCTCGGTGGGAAGCACCACAGATACGCAGTATTTT.

J is TRBJ2-2 and V is TRBV11-2; D remains unclear. This CDR3 has 14 amino acids. Germline V CDR1 and CDR2: SGHAT, FQNNGV. V lost 1 base to trimming and J lost 1 base, with 4 bases between them. CDR3 sequence reads: CASSLVRNTGELFF. Here the CDR3 DNA reads TGTGCCAGCAGCTTAGTGAGGAACACCGGGGAGCTGTTTTTT.

CDR3 sequence (DNA): TGTGCCAGCAGGCAAACAGGGGGCGGTGGCTACACCTTC. Translated, it gives CASRQTGGGGYTF. V and J are TRBV7-2 and TRBJ1-2; 9 nucleotides agree with TRBD1. There are 13 residues in the CDR3. Germline V gene lookup returns CDR1 SGHTA and CDR2 FQGNSA. V trimming: 6 bases; J trimming: 7 bases; junction bases outside the gene matches: 6.

The chain carries TRBV10-3 and TRBJ1-1; unclear D gene. Germline assignment: CDR1 ENHRY and CDR2 SYGVKD. The CDR3 totals 14 residues. V was pared by 0 bases and J by 1 base, with 6 bases between. The CDR3 region has the DNA TGTGCCATCAGTGAGTCGTTACAGAACACTGAAGCTTTCTTT. It yields the protein CAISESLQNTEAFF.

The V and J genes are TRBV6-5 and TRBJ1-6; D uncertain. The V end lost 5 bases, the J end lost 10 bases, and 12 bases lay between the germline ends. Germline V gene data show CDR1 as MNHEY and CDR2 as SVGAGI. This CDR3 region has 13 residues. CDR3 DNA sequence: TGTGCCAGCAGTCTAGGACCAACCTCACCCCTCCACTTT. Translation gives CASSLGPTSPLHF.

J is TRBJ2-7 and V is TRBV6-1, with TRBD1 as a possible D gene (8 bases). V lost 3 bases, J lost 3 bases, and 18 bases lay in between. This CDR3 is built from 16 residues. Germline CDR1 is MNHNS and CDR2 is SASEGT. The CDR3 sequence: CASSEVGGTGVYEQYF. The CDR3 coding sequence is TGTGCCAGCAGTGAGGTGGGAGGGACAGGCGTCTACGAGCAGTACTTC.

The chain is built from TRBV19 and TRBJ1-2; tentative D call: TRBD1 (5 bases). The germline gives CDR1 LNHDA, CDR2 SQIVND (reference sequence). V was trimmed by 0 bases and J by 4 bases, leaving 12 bases between them. This CDR3 contains 15 residues. CDR3 coding DNA: TGTGCCAGTAGTATAGACCCGGGACGGACCTATGGCTACACCTTC. Protein product: CASSIDPGRTYGYTF.

The chain uses TRBV9 and TRBJ2-6; 9 bases match TRBD1. Germline V gives CDR1 SGDLS, CDR2 YYNGEE. The CDR3 is made up of 16 amino acids. V lost 3 bases to trimming and J lost 2 bases; unmatched junction nucleotides: 3. CDR3 in amino acids: CASSARDRAGANVLTF. As DNA, the CDR3 is TGTGCCAGCAGCGCCCGGGACAGGGCTGGGGCCAACGTCCTGACTTTC.